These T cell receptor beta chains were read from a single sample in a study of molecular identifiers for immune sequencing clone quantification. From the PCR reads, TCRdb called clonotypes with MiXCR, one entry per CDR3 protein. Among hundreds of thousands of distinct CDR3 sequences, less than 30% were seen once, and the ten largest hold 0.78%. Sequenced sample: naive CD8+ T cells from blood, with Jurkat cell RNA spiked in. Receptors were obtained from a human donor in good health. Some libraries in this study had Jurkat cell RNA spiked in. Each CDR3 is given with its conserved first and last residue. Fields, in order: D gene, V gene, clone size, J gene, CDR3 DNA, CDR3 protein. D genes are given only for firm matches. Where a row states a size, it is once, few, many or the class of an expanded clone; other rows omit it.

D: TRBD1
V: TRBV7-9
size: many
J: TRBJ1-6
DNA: TGTGCCAGCAGCACCGCGGACAGGGAATATAATTCACCCCTCCACTTT
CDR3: CASSTADREYNSPLHF

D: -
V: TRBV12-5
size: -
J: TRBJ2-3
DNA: TGTGCTAGAGGTTTCCATGTGGGATACACAGATACGCAGTATTTT
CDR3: CARGFHVGYTDTQYF

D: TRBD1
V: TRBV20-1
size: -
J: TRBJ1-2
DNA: TGCAGTGCTAGAGATCTAACTCCGGGACAGATAACTAACTATGGCTACACCTTC
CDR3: CSARDLTPGQITNYGYTF

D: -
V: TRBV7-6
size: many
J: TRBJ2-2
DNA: TGTGCCAGCAGTCCCGACCCGGGACACAACACCGGGGAGCTGTTTTTT
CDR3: CASSPDPGHNTGELFF

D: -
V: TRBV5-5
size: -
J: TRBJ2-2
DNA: TGTGCCAGCAGTTATCAAAACAGCCTTACCTGGGAGCTGTTTTTT
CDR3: CASSYQNSLTWELFF

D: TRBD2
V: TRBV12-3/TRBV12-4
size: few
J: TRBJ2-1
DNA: TGTGCCAGCAGTTTAGTCGGCGGGAGAGGGGATGAGCAGTTCTTC
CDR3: CASSLVGGRGDEQFF

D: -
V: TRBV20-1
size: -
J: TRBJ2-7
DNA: TGCAGTGCTATCCAGGACCTTTCCTACGAGCAGTACTTC
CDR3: CSAIQDLSYEQYF

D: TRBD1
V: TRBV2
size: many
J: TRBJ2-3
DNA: TGTGCCAGCAGTGAATCCCGACAGGGAGCAAGAACAGATACGCAGTATTTT
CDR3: CASSESRQGARTDTQYF

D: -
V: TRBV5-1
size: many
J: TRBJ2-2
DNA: TGCGCCACTTGGGAAGGAGGGACCTATAACACCGGGGAGCTGTTTTTT
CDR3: CATWEGGTYNTGELFF

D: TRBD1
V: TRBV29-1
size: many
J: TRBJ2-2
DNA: TGCAGCGTTGAAGCGGAGGACAGGGTTGGCGGGGAGCTGTTTTTT
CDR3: CSVEAEDRVGGELFF

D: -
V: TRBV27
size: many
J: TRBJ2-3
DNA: TGTGCCAGCCGCCTTTCTCGGGGCTTCACAGATACGCAGTATTTT
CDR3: CASRLSRGFTDTQYF

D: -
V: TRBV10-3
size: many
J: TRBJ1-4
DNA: TGTGCCATCAGTCCGGGGGTGAGGTCTAATGAAAAACTGTTTTTT
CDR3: CAISPGVRSNEKLFF

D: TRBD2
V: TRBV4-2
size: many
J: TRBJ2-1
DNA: TGTGCCAGCAGCCAACCTTTGACTAGCGGGGTCGATGAGCAGTTCTTC
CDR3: CASSQPLTSGVDEQFF

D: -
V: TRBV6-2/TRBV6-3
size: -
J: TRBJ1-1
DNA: TGTGCCAGCAGTTACTCGATGGGGGTGCTGAGGAGGAACACTGAAGCTTTCTTT
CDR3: CASSYSMGVLRRNTEAFF

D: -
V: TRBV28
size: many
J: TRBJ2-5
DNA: TGTGCCAGCAGTTCCCTGAGCAAGGAGACCCAGTACTTC
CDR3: CASSSLSKETQYF

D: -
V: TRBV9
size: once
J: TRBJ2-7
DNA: TGTGTCAGCAGCGTTCAGGGGCTCGACTCCTACGAGCAGTACTTC
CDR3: CVSSVQGLDSYEQYF

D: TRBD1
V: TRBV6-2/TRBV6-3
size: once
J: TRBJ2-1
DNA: TGTGCCATGGGGACAGCGGATGAGCAGTTCTTC
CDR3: CAMGTADEQFF

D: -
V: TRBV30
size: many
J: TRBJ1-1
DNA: TGTGCCTGGAGCTGGGTCATGAACACTGAAGCTTTCTTT
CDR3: CAWSWVMNTEAFF

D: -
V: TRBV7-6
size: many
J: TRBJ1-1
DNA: TGTGCCACTACGCCTGGTCAGGGGCTGAACACTGAAGCTTTCTTT
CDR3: CATTPGQGLNTEAFF

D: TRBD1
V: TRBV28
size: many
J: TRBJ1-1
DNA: TGTGCCAGCAGCTCTACAGGGGGCGGCACTGAAGCTTTCTTT
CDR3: CASSSTGGGTEAFF

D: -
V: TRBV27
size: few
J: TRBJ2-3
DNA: TGTGCCAGCAGTCCTTTTACAGGGACCCTCACAGATACGCAGTATTTT
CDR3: CASSPFTGTLTDTQYF

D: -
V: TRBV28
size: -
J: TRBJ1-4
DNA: TGTGCCAGCAGTTTCGGACAGTGGAATGAAAAACTGTTTTTT
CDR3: CASSFGQWNEKLFF

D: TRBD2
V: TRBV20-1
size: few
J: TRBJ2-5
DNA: TGCAGTGCTAGAGAGACTAGCGGGGTAGAGACCCAGTACTTC
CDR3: CSARETSGVETQYF

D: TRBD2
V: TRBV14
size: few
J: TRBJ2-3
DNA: TGTGCCATCTCCCCGGGGGGGAGGGATAGCGCAGATACGCAGTATTTT
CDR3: CAISPGGRDSADTQYF

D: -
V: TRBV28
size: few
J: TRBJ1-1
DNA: TGTGCCAGCACATCAGGGTACGGAGCTTTCTTT
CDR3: CASTSGYGAFF

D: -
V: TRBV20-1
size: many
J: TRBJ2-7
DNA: TGCAGTGCTAGAGGTCCGGATTCCTACGAGCAGTACTTC
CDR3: CSARGPDSYEQYF

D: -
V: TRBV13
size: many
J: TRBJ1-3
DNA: TGTGCCAGCAGCTTCCTTGGAAACACCATATATTTT
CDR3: CASSFLGNTIYF

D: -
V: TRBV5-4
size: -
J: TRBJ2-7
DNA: TGTGCCAGCAGCTTGGCCGGGACACCATACTACGAGCAGTACTTC
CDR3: CASSLAGTPYYEQYF

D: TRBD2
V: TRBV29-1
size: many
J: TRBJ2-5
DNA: TGCAGCGTTGAACTAGCGGGGGTGTACCAAGAGACCCAGTACTTC
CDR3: CSVELAGVYQETQYF

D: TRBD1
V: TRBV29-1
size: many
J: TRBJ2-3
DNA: TGCAGCGGGACAGGAAACACAGATACGCAGTATTTT
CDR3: CSGTGNTDTQYF

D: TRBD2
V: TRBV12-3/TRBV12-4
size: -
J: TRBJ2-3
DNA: TGTGCCGGCAGTACACCCGGGACTAGCGGGGTGCTTAGCACAGATACGCAGTATTTT
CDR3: CAGSTPGTSGVLSTDTQYF

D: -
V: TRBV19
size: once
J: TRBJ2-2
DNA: TGTGCCAGTAGTCTACCACAGTGTCCCGTGGAGCTGTTTTTT
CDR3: CASSLPQCPVELFF

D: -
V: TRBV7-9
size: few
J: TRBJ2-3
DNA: TGTGCCAGCAGCTTAGTCAGTCGGGGAGATACGCAGTATTTT
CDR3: CASSLVSRGDTQYF

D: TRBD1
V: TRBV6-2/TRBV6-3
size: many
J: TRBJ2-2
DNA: TGTGCCAGCAGTCTACCGGGACAGGATAACACCGGGGAGCTGTTTTTT
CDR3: CASSLPGQDNTGELFF

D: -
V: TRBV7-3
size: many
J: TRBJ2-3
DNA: TGTGCCAGCAGCTTAATCGGGGGCGGCACAGATACGCAGTATTTT
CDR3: CASSLIGGGTDTQYF

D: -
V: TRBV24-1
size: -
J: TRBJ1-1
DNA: TGTGCCACCAAAGAGACAGTTGGCACTGAAGCTTTCTTT
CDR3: CATKETVGTEAFF

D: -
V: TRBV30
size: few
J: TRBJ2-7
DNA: TGTGCCTGGAGTGTAGCCGGCGGGGAGCAGTACTTC
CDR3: CAWSVAGGEQYF

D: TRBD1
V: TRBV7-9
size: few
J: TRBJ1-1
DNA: TGTGCCAGCAGCCCCGATAAAGGGGACAGGGCCGACACTGAAGCTTTCTTT
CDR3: CASSPDKGDRADTEAFF

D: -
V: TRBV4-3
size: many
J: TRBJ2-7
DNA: TGCGCCAGCAGCCAAGATCGGGGACGACTTAGCTACGAGCAGTACTTC
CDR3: CASSQDRGRLSYEQYF

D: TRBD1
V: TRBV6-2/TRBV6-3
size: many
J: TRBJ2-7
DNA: TGTGCCAGCAGTGCGGACAGGAACAACGAGCAGTACTTC
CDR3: CASSADRNNEQYF

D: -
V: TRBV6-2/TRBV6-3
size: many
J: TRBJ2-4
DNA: TGTGCCAGCAGTATCCGAGCCAAAAACATTCAGTACTTC
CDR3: CASSIRAKNIQYF

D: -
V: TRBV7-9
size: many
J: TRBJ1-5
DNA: TGTGCCAGCAGCTTATATGGAGATAGCAATCAGCCCCAGCATTTT
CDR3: CASSLYGDSNQPQHF

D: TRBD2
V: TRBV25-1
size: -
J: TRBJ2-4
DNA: TGTGCCAGCAGCAAGACTAGCGGGATTGGTGGTATTCAGTACTTC
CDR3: CASSKTSGIGGIQYF

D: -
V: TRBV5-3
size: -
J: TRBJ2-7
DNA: TGTGCCAGCAGCTTGGGCCAGGGTGGTACTGGCGAGCAGTACTTC
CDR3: CASSLGQGGTGEQYF

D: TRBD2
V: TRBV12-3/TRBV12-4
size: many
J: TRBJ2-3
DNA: TGTGCCAGCAGGTCGACCCTAGCGGGCTACACAGATACGCAGTATTTT
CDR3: CASRSTLAGYTDTQYF

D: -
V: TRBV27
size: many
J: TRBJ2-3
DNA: TGTGCCAGCAGACAGGCGACTAGCACAGATACGCAGTATTTT
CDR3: CASRQATSTDTQYF

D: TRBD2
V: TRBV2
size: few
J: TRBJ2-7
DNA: TGTGCCAGCAGTAGCGGGAGCCCCTCCTACGAGCAGTACTTC
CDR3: CASSSGSPSYEQYF

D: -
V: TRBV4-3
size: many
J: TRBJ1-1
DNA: TGCGCCAGCAGCCAAGATAAAGACTGGGACACTGAAGCTTTCTTT
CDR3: CASSQDKDWDTEAFF

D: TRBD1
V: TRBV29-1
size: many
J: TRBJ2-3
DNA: TGCAGCGTTGTTGCAGGGGGCGTCGCAGATACGCAGTATTTT
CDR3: CSVVAGGVADTQYF

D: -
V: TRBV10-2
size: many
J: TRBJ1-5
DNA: TGCGCCAGCAGTGAAGGGGTGGTGGGCAATCAGCCCCAGCATTTT
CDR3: CASSEGVVGNQPQHF

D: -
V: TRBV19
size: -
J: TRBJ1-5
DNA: TGTGCCAGTGGCAGGGCTGGCAATCAGCCCCAGCATTTT
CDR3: CASGRAGNQPQHF

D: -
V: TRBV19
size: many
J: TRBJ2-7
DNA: TGTGCCAGTAGTATGGACTACTCCTACGAGCAGTACTTC
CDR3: CASSMDYSYEQYF

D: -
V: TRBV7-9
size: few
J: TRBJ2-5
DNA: TGTGCCAGCAGCTTCGACCGGGACACTCACCAAGAGACCCAGTACTTC
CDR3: CASSFDRDTHQETQYF

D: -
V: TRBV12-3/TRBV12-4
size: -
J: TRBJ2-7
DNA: TGTGCCAGCAGTTTGGCGGCCGACAAAACCTACGAGCAGTACTTC
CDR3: CASSLAADKTYEQYF

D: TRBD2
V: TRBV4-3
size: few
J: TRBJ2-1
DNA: TGCGCCAGCAGCCACCAATTAGCGGGGGCCTACAATGAGCAGTTCTTC
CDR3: CASSHQLAGAYNEQFF